These 22 T cell receptor beta chains share one sample of origin, sequenced in a study of sequential checkpoint blockade in melanoma. The treatment denotes: randomized to nivolumab then ipilimumab (arm A) or the reverse (arm B). Measured with immunoSEQ multiplex PCR; TCRdb has only the in-frame clones, and not every one. The sample lists 30,000 to 40,000 clones, roughly 81% seen once, with 5.5% to 7% in the top ten. The sequencing here drew on CD8+ T cells sorted from blood (inferred from file names), taken from a patient given nivolumab and ipilimumab in sequence. All receptors come from a human donor with melanoma.

The gene calls are TRBV5-6 and TRBJ1-2; TRBD1 aligns across 8 bases. V shed 3 bases and J 8 bases; nucleotides not matched to a gene: 9. The CDR3 is 14 residues long. CDR1 and CDR2 (germline): SGHDT, YYEEEE. The CDR3 nucleotides are TGTGCCAGCAGCTCTGACTCGACAGGGGCCGGCTACACCTTC. As protein: CASSSDSTGAGYTF.

The rearrangement uses TRBV19 and TRBJ2-3; TRBD1 aligns across 9 bases. CDR3 size: 15 residues. CDR1 is LNHDA and CDR2 is SQIVND in the germline V gene (reference sequence). The V gene end was trimmed by 5 bases and the J gene end by 3 bases; junction bases not matched to a gene: 6. CDR3 nucleotides: TGTGCCAGTAGTCTTGGACAGGGGTGGACAGATACGCAGTATTTT. It codes for CASSLGQGWTDTQYF.

The chain employs TRBV28 and TRBJ1-4; D call uncertain. Trimming stripped 7 bases from V and 7 bases from J, with 31 bases between. Germline V gene sequence: CDR1 MDHEN, CDR2 SYDVKM. The CDR3 contains 19 residues. The chain's CDR3 is CASTQPHPPAPVYPEKLFF. The CDR3 DNA follows: TGTGCCAGCACTCAACCCCACCCCCCCGCCCCAGTTTACCCTGAAAAACTGTTTTTT. The variable domain in full, with the rest retrieved from reference TRBV28 and TRBJ1-4, is DVKVTQSSRYLVKRTGEKVFLECVQDMDHENMFWYRQDPGLGLRLIYFSYDVKMKEKGDIPEGYSVSREKKERFSLILESASTNQTSMYLCASTQPHPPAPVYPEKLFFGSGTQLSVL.

The sample holds one count of this clone. The chain joins TRBV28 to TRBJ2-7; 9 positions match TRBD2. CDR3 length equals 18 residues. V trimming: 3 bases; J trimming: 1 base; junction bases outside the gene matches: 13. Germline CDR1 and CDR2: MDHEN and SYDVKM. The CDR3 loop reads CASSFGVGTSGSSYEQYF. The CDR3 DNA reads TGTGCCAGCAGTTTCGGGGTCGGAACTAGCGGGTCATCCTACGAGCAGTACTTC.

The chain employs TRBV7-9 and TRBJ2-7, with 7 bases identical to TRBD2. CDR3 size: 14 residues. Trimming cost V 3 bases and J 2 bases; bases outside gene matches: 4. Per germline, CDR1 SEHNR and CDR2 FQNEAQ (reference sequence). The CDR3 loop is CASSFEREAYEQYF. CDR3 DNA sequence: TGTGCCAGCAGCTTCGAACGGGAGGCCTACGAGCAGTACTTC.

The CDR3 protein is CASSAQAGGTDTQYF. CDR3 DNA: TGTGCCAGCAGCGCTCAAGCGGGGGGCACAGATACGCAGTATTTT. This rearrangement joins TRBV9 to TRBJ2-3; 8 bases map to TRBD2. V was clipped by 3 bases and J by 1 base; unmatched bases: 4. Germline CDR1 and CDR2: SGDLS and YYNGEE. CDR3 size: 15 residues.

The chain couples TRBV7-9 to TRBJ2-5, with TRBD2 as a possible D gene (6 bases). The V and J ends lost 5 bases and 0 bases respectively, with 19 bases between them. CDR1 SEHNR and CDR2 FQNEAQ come from the germline V gene (reference sequence). CDR3 length: 17 amino acids. Here the CDR3 reads CASSLSEIAVYQETQYF. In DNA, the CDR3 is TGTGCCAGCAGCCTGTCTGAAATAGCGGTGTACCAAGAGACCCAGTACTTC.

In its sample, this clone was seen once. V and J are TRBV5-7 and TRBJ2-7, with D hard to call. TRBV5-7 falls under the ORF class, with uncertain function. Trimming pared 2 bases from V and 3 bases from J, leaving 9 bases between. This CDR3 spans 13 amino acids. CDR3 sequence (DNA): TGTGCCAGCAGCTTTCCAGGAATCTACGAGCAGTACTTC. Translated: CASSFPGIYEQYF.

This clone came up once. The V gene is TRBV4-1, the J gene TRBJ1-1, with D uncertain. The CDR3 contains 15 residues. V was shortened by 1 base and J by 0 bases, with 9 bases between the two germline ends. CDR1 MGHRA and CDR2 YSYEKL come from the germline V gene. The CDR3, as DNA: TGCGCCAGCAGCCAAGGAATACTACTGAACACTGAAGCTTTCTTT. This codes for CASSQGILLNTEAFF.

The chain recombines TRBV27 with TRBJ2-7, with TRBD1 matching 11 bases. Losses at the gene ends were 2 bases for V and 6 bases for J; bases not matched to a gene: 6. The CDR3 extends over 15 amino acids. Germline lookup yields CDR1 MNHEY and CDR2 SMNVEV (reference sequence). The CDR3 nucleotides are TGTGCCAGCAGTTTAGCCGGGACAGGGGGAACCGAGCAGTACTTC. Translated, it gives CASSLAGTGGTEQYF.

This CDR3 is CASSLLLAGYNEQFF. The CDR3 DNA sequence: TGTGCCAGCAGTTTATTGCTAGCGGGATACAATGAGCAGTTCTTC. V and J are TRBV28 and TRBJ2-1; 9 positions agree with TRBD2. The length of the CDR3 is 15 residues. The germline gives CDR1 MDHEN, CDR2 SYDVKM. J lost 4 bases, V lost 1 base, and 2 bases had no gene match.

This clone is categorized as large. The rearrangement links TRBV28 to TRBJ2-1, with 8 positions matching TRBD2. The CDR3 has 16 amino acids. Per the germline V gene, CDR1 is MDHEN and CDR2 is SYDVKM. With V trimmed by 2 bases and J by 4 bases, 7 bases remained unmatched. In nucleotides, the CDR3 is TGTGCCAGCAGTTTAGCGGGAGGCGTTCCTTACAATGAGCAGTTCTTC. Residues: CASSLAGGVPYNEQFF.

The chain couples TRBV28 to TRBJ2-7; tentative D call: TRBD2 (5 bases). From germline, CDR1 is MDHEN and CDR2 SYDVKM. The CDR3 extends over 13 amino acids. Trimming cost V 5 bases and J 5 bases, with 13 bases left between them. The CDR3 region has the DNA TGTGCCAGCAGTCCCCTTGAGACTAACGAGCAGTACTTC. As protein: CASSPLETNEQYF.

This chain links TRBV2 with TRBJ2-1; 15 nucleotides agree with TRBD2. Germline V lookup: CDR1 SNHLY, CDR2 FYNNEI. V dropped 6 bases and J dropped 7; count of bases not matched to a gene: 13. The CDR3 has 18 amino acids. CDR3 DNA sequence: TGTGCCAGCAGCTGGACTAGCGGGGGGGCCGGGGTATGGAATGAGCAGTTCTTC. Its protein is CASSWTSGGAGVWNEQFF.

The chain carries TRBV6-1 and TRBJ2-7; TRBD1 aligns across 9 bases. The germline gives CDR1 MNHNS, CDR2 SASEGT. V shed 6 bases, J shed 3 bases, and the junction held 3 bases outside the gene matches. This CDR3 has 13 amino acids. This CDR3 reads CASSRDRVYEQYF. CDR3 DNA: TGTGCCAGCAGCCGGGACAGGGTCTACGAGCAGTACTTC.

The rearrangement uses TRBV6-1 and TRBJ1-1; no reliable D call. This CDR3 comprises 13 residues. Between the trimmed V and J ends, which lost 1 base and 7 bases, there was a span of 10 bases. Germline V gene lookup returns CDR1 MNHNS and CDR2 SASEGT. The CDR3 DNA sequence: TGTGCCAGCAGTGAAGGGGAGGTTGATGAAGCTTTCTTT. Protein: CASSEGEVDEAFF.

The chain is built from TRBV29-1 and TRBJ2-5, with a tentative D call TRBD1 (6 bases). With the DNA end fitting TRBJ2-7 better, the J assignment may be wrong. The CDR3 covers 14 residues. Looked up from germline, CDR1 is SQVTM and CDR2 is ANQGSEA. The CDR3 region is CSVEDWDISYEQYF. DNA for the CDR3: TGCAGCGTTGAAGATTGGGACATATCCTACGAGCAGTACTTC.

The chain links TRBV5-4 to TRBJ1-6; D is unclear. CDR3 length equals 12 residues. Germline-derived CDR1 and CDR2 are SGHNT and YYREEE (reference sequence). Trimming shortened V by 3 bases and J by 5 bases, and 3 bases separated the two germline ends. The CDR3 region has the DNA TGTGCCAGCAGCTCAAATAATTCACCCCTCCACTTT. It yields the protein CASSSNNSPLHF.

This chain joins TRBV5-1 and TRBJ2-1; D is perhaps TRBD2 (6 bases). Trimming shortened V by 3 bases and J by 5 bases, and 15 bases separated the two germline ends. The CDR3 runs 15 residues. The germline V gene encodes CDR1 SGHRS and CDR2 YFSETQ. The CDR3 region has the DNA TGCGCCAGCAGCTCGGATCTCGGGGGTAACAATGAGCAGTTCTTC. This codes for CASSSDLGGNNEQFF. Looking up the rest from reference TRBV5-1 and TRBJ2-1 gives the full variable domain: KAGVTQTPRYLIKTRGQQVTLSCSPISGHRSVSWYQQTPGQGLQFLFEYFSETQRNKGNFPGRFSGRQFSNSRSEMNVSTLELGDSALYLCASSSDLGGNNEQFFGPGTRLTVL.

This chain joins TRBV28 and TRBJ1-3; D is ambiguous. Germline V gene lookup returns CDR1 MDHEN and CDR2 SYDVKM. The CDR3 runs to 17 residues. V lost 2 bases to trimming and J lost 0 bases, with 14 bases between them. CDR3 DNA sequence: TGTGCCAGCAGTTTAATAGGAGAGGGCCCCTCTGGAAACACCATATATTTT. This encodes CASSLIGEGPSGNTIYF.

This chain links TRBV27 with TRBJ2-7; 10 bases map to TRBD2. This CDR3 contains 14 residues. V lost 5 bases to trimming and J lost 5 bases; unmatched junction nucleotides: 6. Germline CDR1 is MNHEY and CDR2 is SMNVEV (reference sequence). This chain's CDR3 is CASSVLAGVHEQYF. CDR3 coding DNA: TGTGCCAGCAGTGTGCTAGCGGGAGTGCACGAGCAGTACTTC.

A note on this clone: It is likely a read error, because the conserved phenylalanine at the end of the CDR3 is missing. The V call is TRBV4-1, the J call TRBJ1-1; D perhaps matches TRBD1 (5 bases). Germline values: CDR1 MGHRA, CDR2 YSYEKL. V lost 3 bases to trimming and J lost 6 bases, with 8 bases between them. The CDR3 length is 12 residues. CDR3 sequence: CASSQGGAEAFL. The DNA of the CDR3 is TGCGCCAGCAGCCAGGGAGGGGCTGAAGCTTTCCTT.